The 29 T cell receptor beta chains below were found in one sample sequenced in a study of Ad26.COV2.S vaccination and SARS-CoV-2 variants. Noted treatment: roughly 19 received Ad26.COV2.S at low or high dose, single or two shots; 5 received placebo; per-sample allocation not given. Sampling was done on day 63 after the first vaccine or placebo injection. Libraries were prepared by immunoSEQ multiplex PCR; TCRdb keeps only in-frame clonotypes and omits some of them. Among 200,000 to 250,000 clones listed, more than 75% were seen once. The starting material was peripheral blood, obtained in a trial of Ad26.COV2.S vaccine versus placebo. These receptors all stem from a person between 18 and 65 years old who received the Ad26.COV2.S COVID-19 vaccine or a placebo.

This clone was seen a single time. The chain carries TRBV6-5 and TRBJ1-2; a weak D match, TRBD1 (6 bases). Germline V gene sequence: CDR1 MNHEY, CDR2 SVGAGI. V shed 1 base and J shed 0 bases, with 9 bases lying between them. The length of the CDR3 is 15 residues. For the CDR3, the DNA is TGTGCCAGCAGTTACTGGACAGACTCTAACTATGGCTACACCTTC. It encodes CASSYWTDSNYGYTF.

The chain combines TRBV19 with TRBJ2-7, with TRBD2 identical over 11 bases. V shed 3 bases and J 2 bases; nucleotides not matched to a gene: 3. The CDR3 runs to 15 residues. Germline CDR1 LNHDA, CDR2 SQIVND (reference sequence). This chain's CDR3 is CASSIGGLAAYEQYF. In DNA, the CDR3 is TGTGCCAGTAGTATTGGGGGACTAGCGGCCTACGAGCAGTACTTC.

The chain combines TRBV7-2 with TRBJ2-7; TRBD1 is a possible D gene (5 bases). Trimming pared 3 bases from V and 2 bases from J, leaving 11 bases between. The CDR3 is made up of 14 amino acids. CDR1 and CDR2 from the germline V gene are SGHTA and FQGNSA. CDR3 bases: TGTGCCAGCAGCTTTGGGCAGGGCCCCTACGAGCAGTACTTC. Its translation is CASSFGQGPYEQYF. The complete variable domain, with remaining parts taken from reference TRBV7-2 and TRBJ2-7, reads GAGVSQSPSNKVTEKGKDVELRCDPISGHTALYWYRQSLGQGLEFLIYFQGNSAPDKSGLPSDRFSAERTGGSVSTLTIQRTQQEDSAVYLCASSFGQGPYEQYFGPGTRLTVT.

The CDR3 DNA sequence: TGTGCCAGCAGTCTTAGGACAGCGCCTAATGAAAAACTGTTTTTT. Amino acids: CASSLRTAPNEKLFF. V usage is TRBV2 and J usage is TRBJ1-4, with D possibly matching TRBD1 (6 bases). V lost 5 bases and J lost 3, with 13 bases in between. Germline loops: CDR1 SNHLY, CDR2 FYNNEI. The length of the CDR3 is 15 residues.

The chain employs TRBV3-1 (or the pseudogene TRBV3-2) and TRBJ2-7, with TRBD2 identical over 14 bases. This CDR3 region has 17 residues. With V trimmed by 4 bases and J by 8 bases, 13 bases remained unmatched. CDR1 and CDR2 from the germline V gene are LGHDT and YNNKEL (reference sequence). This CDR3 is CASSPLPTSGGDGKQYF. The CDR3 DNA is TGTGCCAGCAGCCCCCTTCCGACTAGCGGGGGGGACGGAAAGCAGTACTTC.

The chain is built from TRBV11-1 and TRBJ1-1; D possibly corresponds to TRBD1 (5 bases). With 6 bases removed from V and 1 base from J, the gap between germline ends came to 9 bases. This CDR3 region has 13 residues. The germline V gene encodes CDR1 SGHAT and CDR2 FQDESV (reference sequence). Here the CDR3 DNA reads TGTGCCAGCAGTAAAGGGACGAACACTGAAGCTTTCTTT. Translating it yields CASSKGTNTEAFF.

The chain links TRBV7-2 to TRBJ1-6; D perhaps matches TRBD1 (5 bases). The CDR3 contains 15 residues. Germline V CDR1 and CDR2: SGHTA, FQGNSA. Trimming took off 5 bases at V and 7 bases at J, with 15 bases between the two ends. Here the CDR3 DNA reads TGTGCCAGCAGCCTACAGGTTGATGAGAATTCACCCCTCCACTTT. It translates to CASSLQVDENSPLHF.

The chain couples TRBV10-1 to TRBJ2-2; 10 bases are shared with TRBD2. V lost 3 bases and J lost 3; bases outside the gene matches: 1. Germline loops: CDR1 WNHNN, CDR2 SYGVQD (reference sequence). The CDR3 spans 15 residues. CDR3 in amino acids: CASSDLAGDTGELFF. Here the CDR3 DNA reads TGCGCCAGCAGTGATCTAGCGGGAGACACCGGGGAGCTGTTTTTT.

This clone was recorded a few times. V gene TRBV7-8 combines with J gene TRBJ2-7; no definite D call. Trimming took 2 bases from V and 7 from J, leaving 18 bases between them. Per the germline V gene, CDR1 is SGHVS and CDR2 is FQNEAQ. There are 15 residues in the CDR3. This chain's CDR3 is CASSLTFGSQTEQYF. CDR3 DNA sequence: TGTGCCAGCAGCTTAACTTTCGGCAGCCAGACGGAGCAGTACTTC. Filled out from reference TRBV7-8 and TRBJ2-7, the complete variable domain reads GAGVSQSPRYKVAKRGQDVALRCDPISGHVSLFWYQQALGQGPEFLTYFQNEAQLDKSGLPSDRFFAERPEGSVSTLKIQRTQQEDSAVYLCASSLTFGSQTEQYFGPGTRLTVT.

The V and J genes are TRBV29-1 and TRBJ1-1, with 7 bases identical to TRBD1. Trimming at V came to 7 bases and at J to 0 bases, leaving 5 bases not matched to a gene. Germline V gene sequence: CDR1 SQVTM, CDR2 ANQGSEA. There are 13 residues in the CDR3. Written as DNA, the CDR3 is TGCAGCGCGGGGGGGACAGTGAACACTGAAGCTTTCTTT. It yields the protein CSAGGTVNTEAFF.

J is TRBJ2-6 and V is TRBV7-3; 7 bases line up with TRBD2. Trimming cost V 2 bases and J 1 base; bases outside gene matches: 8. Germline V CDR1 and CDR2: SGHTA, FQGTGA. The CDR3 loop spans 18 amino acids. The CDR3 reads CASSLRGVLGSGANVLTF. The DNA of the CDR3 is TGTGCCAGCAGCTTACGGGGGGTTTTAGGATCTGGGGCCAACGTCCTGACTTTC.

This clone was detected a few times. The chain couples TRBV3-1 (or the pseudogene TRBV3-2) to TRBJ2-7; D is unresolved. Per germline, CDR1 LGHDT and CDR2 YNNKEL (reference sequence). CDR3 length: 12 residues. The germline V and J ends were trimmed by 0 bases and 6 bases, with 6 bases remaining between them. DNA of the CDR3: TGTGCCAGCAGCCAAGAGTATCGCGAGCAGTACTTC. The encoded protein is CASSQEYREQYF.

The chain combines TRBV7-2 with TRBJ1-5; 9 bases fit TRBD1. V was pared by 5 bases and J by 8 bases, with 7 bases of the junction left unmatched. CDR3 length: 14 residues. Germline values: CDR1 SGHTA, CDR2 FQGNSA. CDR3 DNA: TGTGCCAGCAGCGCGGGGGACAGGGCGAAGCCCCAGCATTTT. Protein product: CASSAGDRAKPQHF.

This rearrangement joins TRBV6-5 to TRBJ2-5; TRBD1 aligns across 8 bases. Trimming cost V 0 bases and J 1 base; bases outside gene matches: 4. CDR1 MNHEY and CDR2 SVGAGI come from the germline V gene. The CDR3 has 16 amino acids. Here the CDR3 reads CASSYSGTGGQETQYF. CDR3 DNA: TGTGCCAGCAGTTACTCAGGCACAGGGGGCCAAGAGACCCAGTACTTC.

The chain joins TRBV28 to TRBJ1-1; D ambiguous. There are 13 residues in the CDR3. The germline V gene has CDR1 MDHEN and CDR2 SYDVKM. V was cut by 6 bases and J by 10 bases, with 18 bases left in between. CDR3: CASSQPPPLGAFF. CDR3 in DNA: TGTGCCAGCAGCCAACCCCCGCCCCTCGGAGCTTTCTTT.

The genes are TRBV29-1 and TRBJ2-7; either TRBD1 or TRBD2 may fit D (5 bases each). Trimming stripped 6 bases from V and 0 bases from J, with 9 bases between. CDR3 size: 12 residues. CDR1 and CDR2 from the germline V gene are SQVTM and ANQGSEA. CDR3: CSVRGVSYEQYF. Here the CDR3 DNA reads TGCAGCGTCCGAGGGGTCTCCTACGAGCAGTACTTC.

The J gene is TRBJ1-4, the V gene TRBV4-3; TRBD1 matches 8 bases. Germline trimming cut 4 bases from V and 8 bases from J; bases unmatched to any gene: 9. The germline CDR1 and CDR2 sequences are LGHNA and YSLEER. The CDR3 contains 15 residues. The CDR3 DNA follows: TGCGCCAGCAGCCCCGGACAGGGAGGGGGCGAAAAACTGTTTTTT. Amino acid sequence: CASSPGQGGGEKLFF.

CDR3 DNA: TGTGCCAGCAGTTTGGGGCCCAATCAGCCCCAGCATTTT. Its translation: CASSLGPNQPQHF. This chain joins TRBV12-3 or TRBV12-4 and TRBJ1-5; a possible D gene is TRBD1 (5 bases). The V gene lost 3 bases and the J gene lost 3 bases, with 6 bases spanning the gap. The CDR3 runs to 13 residues.

The V and J genes are TRBV5-6 and TRBJ2-5, with a weak D call TRBD1 (6 bases). This CDR3 contains 13 residues. The germline V gene has CDR1 SGHDT and CDR2 YYEEEE. V was cut by 6 bases and J by 3 bases, with 12 bases left in between. In DNA, the CDR3 is TGTGCCAGCACTATGACAGGAAAAGAGACCCAGTACTTC. Amino acid sequence: CASTMTGKETQYF.

V and J are TRBV30 and TRBJ2-5; tentatively, D is TRBD1 or TRBD2 (5 bases each). Germline values: CDR1 GTSNPN, CDR2 SVGIG (reference sequence). The CDR3 extends over 13 amino acids. Deletions cut 1 base from V and 3 bases from J, with 9 bases between. CDR3 bases: TGTGCCTGGAGTGAGTGGGGGAAAGAGACCCAGTACTTC. This codes for CAWSEWGKETQYF.

V gene TRBV28 combines with J gene TRBJ2-3, with a possible D match to TRBD1 (6 bases). The germline gives CDR1 MDHEN, CDR2 SYDVKM. The length of the CDR3 is 16 residues. The V end lost 2 bases, the J end lost 2 bases, and 14 bases lay between the germline ends. The CDR3 region has the DNA TGTGCCAGCAGTTTAGGGGACAACAGAAACACAGATACGCAGTATTTT. Protein: CASSLGDNRNTDTQYF. The full variable domain, rest sourced from reference TRBV28 and TRBJ2-3, is DVKVTQSSRYLVKRTGEKVFLECVQDMDHENMFWYRQDPGLGLRLIYFSYDVKMKEKGDIPEGYSVSREKKERFSLILESASTNQTSMYLCASSLGDNRNTDTQYFGPGTRLTVL.

The V gene is TRBV7-2, the J gene TRBJ2-2; TRBD1 matches at 8 bases. Germline CDR1 SGHTA, CDR2 FQGNSA. V lost 4 bases to trimming and J lost 4 bases; unmatched junction nucleotides: 8. There are 16 residues in the CDR3. The CDR3 nucleotides are TGTGCCAGCAGCTCCCCTCGGGGACAGGCCACCGGGGAGCTGTTTTTT. It specifies CASSSPRGQATGELFF.

J is TRBJ1-1 and V is TRBV28; 10 nucleotides agree with TRBD1. Germline V gene data show CDR1 as MDHEN and CDR2 as SYDVKM. The CDR3 has 14 amino acids. V shed 2 bases, J shed 6 bases, and the junction held 3 bases outside the gene matches. The chain's CDR3 is CASSLGTGVSEAFF. Here the CDR3 DNA reads TGTGCCAGCAGTTTAGGGACAGGGGTGTCTGAAGCTTTCTTT.

The V call is TRBV5-6, the J call TRBJ2-7; 10 bases align to TRBD1. Germline V gene lookup returns CDR1 SGHDT and CDR2 YYEEEE. The trim removed 1 base at V and 7 bases at J, leaving 14 bases unmatched. The CDR3 runs 17 residues. This CDR3 is CASSLRDRGPSGVEQYF. For the CDR3, the DNA is TGTGCCAGCAGCTTGAGGGACAGGGGCCCTTCAGGGGTTGAGCAGTACTTC.

This clone was observed once. V gene TRBV7-2 combines with J gene TRBJ2-3; D perhaps matches TRBD2 (5 bases). From germline, CDR1 is SGHTA and CDR2 FQGNSA. The CDR3 has 12 amino acids. Trimming left V 1 base short and J 14 bases short, with 13 bases between. The CDR3 loop reads CASSLGASRVYF. The CDR3 coding sequence is TGTGCCAGCAGCTTAGGGGCTAGCCGGGTGTATTTT.

The CDR3 coding sequence is TGTGCCAGCAACCGAGGGGGGGGTGAGCAGTTCTTC. Translation gives CASNRGGGEQFF. The V call is TRBV28, the J call TRBJ2-1, with D perhaps matching TRBD2 (7 bases). The CDR3 is made up of 12 amino acids. Trimming cost V 7 bases and J 9 bases, with 13 bases left between them. Germline V gives CDR1 MDHEN, CDR2 SYDVKM. The variable domain in full, completed from reference TRBV28 and TRBJ2-1, reads DVKVTQSSRYLVKRTGEKVFLECVQDMDHENMFWYRQDPGLGLRLIYFSYDVKMKEKGDIPEGYSVSREKKERFSLILESASTNQTSMYLCASNRGGGEQFFGPGTRLTVL.

This sequence joins TRBV20-1 and TRBJ1-2; maybe TRBD1 (6 bases). This CDR3 is 14 amino acids long. Per the germline V gene, CDR1 is DFQATT and CDR2 is SNEGSKA (reference sequence). V shed 3 bases and J shed 2 bases, with 13 bases lying between them. The CDR3 protein is CSASRGGGNYGYTF. The CDR3 region has the DNA TGCAGTGCTAGTCGAGGAGGGGGGAACTATGGCTACACCTTC.

This chain links TRBV7-2 with TRBJ2-7, with a weak D call TRBD2 (5 bases). V lost 0 bases and J lost 1, with 10 bases in between. Germline CDR1 reads SGHTA; CDR2 reads FQGNSA. CDR3 length equals 15 residues. As DNA, the CDR3 is TGTGCCAGCAGCTTAGCTGCCGGAGGTTCCTACGAGCAGTACTTC. It is translated as CASSLAAGGSYEQYF.

This rearrangement joins TRBV6-5 to TRBJ1-1; no clear D. Germline lookup yields CDR1 MNHEY and CDR2 SVGAGI. The CDR3 runs 14 residues. Deletions cut 6 bases from V and 5 bases from J, with 16 bases between. The CDR3 protein is CASSGGWGVTEAFF. The CDR3 region has the DNA TGTGCCAGCAGCGGTGGGTGGGGAGTTACTGAAGCTTTCTTT.